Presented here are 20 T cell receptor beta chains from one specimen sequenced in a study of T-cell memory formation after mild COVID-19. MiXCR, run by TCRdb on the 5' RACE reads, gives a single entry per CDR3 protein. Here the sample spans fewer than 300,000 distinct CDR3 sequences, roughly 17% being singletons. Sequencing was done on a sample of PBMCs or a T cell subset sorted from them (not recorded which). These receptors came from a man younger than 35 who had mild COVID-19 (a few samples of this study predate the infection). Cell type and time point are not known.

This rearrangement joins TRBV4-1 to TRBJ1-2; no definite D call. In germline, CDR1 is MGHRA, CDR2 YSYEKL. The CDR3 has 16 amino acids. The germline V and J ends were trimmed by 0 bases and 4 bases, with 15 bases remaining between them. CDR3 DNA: TGCGCCAGCAGCCAAGATCTCGGGGAATTAGGCTATGGCTACACCTTC. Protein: CASSQDLGELGYGYTF.

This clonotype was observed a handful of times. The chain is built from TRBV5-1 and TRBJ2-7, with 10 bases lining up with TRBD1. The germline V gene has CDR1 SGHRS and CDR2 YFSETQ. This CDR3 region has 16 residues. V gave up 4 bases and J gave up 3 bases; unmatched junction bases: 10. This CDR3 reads CASSQAPGTGVYEQYV. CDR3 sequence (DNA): TGCGCCAGCAGCCAAGCACCCGGGACAGGGGTCTACGAGCAGTACGTC.

The CDR3 DNA reads TGTGCCAGCAGCTTCCGGGACGACAATGAGCAGTTCTTC. Its protein is CASSFRDDNEQFF. The chain combines TRBV5-4 with TRBJ2-1; possibly TRBD1 or TRBD2 for D (5 bases each). The CDR3 runs 13 residues. CDR1 and CDR2 (germline): SGHNT, YYREEE (reference sequence). Trimming shortened V by 2 bases and J by 5 bases, and 8 bases separated the two germline ends.

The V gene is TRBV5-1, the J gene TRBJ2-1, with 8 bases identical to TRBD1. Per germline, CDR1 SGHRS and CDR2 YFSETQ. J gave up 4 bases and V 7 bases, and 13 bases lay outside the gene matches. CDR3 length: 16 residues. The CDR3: CASAALDRGRYNEQFF. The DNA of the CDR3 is TGCGCCAGCGCGGCCCTTGACAGGGGACGATACAATGAGCAGTTCTTC.

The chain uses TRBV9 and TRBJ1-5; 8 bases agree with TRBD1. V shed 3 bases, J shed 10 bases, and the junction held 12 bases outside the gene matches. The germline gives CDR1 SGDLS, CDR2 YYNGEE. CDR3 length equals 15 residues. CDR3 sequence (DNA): TGTGCCAGCAGCGAGGGTGGGCAGGGGGCTGGACCCCAGCATTTT. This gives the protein CASSEGGQGAGPQHF.

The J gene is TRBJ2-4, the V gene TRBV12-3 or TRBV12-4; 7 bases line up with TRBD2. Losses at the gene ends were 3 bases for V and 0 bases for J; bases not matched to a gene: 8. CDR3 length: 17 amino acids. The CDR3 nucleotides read TGTGCCAGCAGTTTGGGGGAGGGAAGGGCAGCCAAAAACATTCAGTACTTC. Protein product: CASSLGEGRAAKNIQYF.

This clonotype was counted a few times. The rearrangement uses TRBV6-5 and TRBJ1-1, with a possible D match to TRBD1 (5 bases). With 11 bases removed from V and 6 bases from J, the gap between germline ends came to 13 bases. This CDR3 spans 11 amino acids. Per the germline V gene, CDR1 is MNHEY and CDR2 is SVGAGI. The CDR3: CAAGAGSEAFF. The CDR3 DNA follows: TGTGCCGCCGGGGCGGGGTCTGAAGCTTTCTTT.

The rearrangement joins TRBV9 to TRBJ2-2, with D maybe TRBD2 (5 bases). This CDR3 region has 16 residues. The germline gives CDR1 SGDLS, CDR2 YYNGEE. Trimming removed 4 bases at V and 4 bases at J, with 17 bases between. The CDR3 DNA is TGTGCCAGCAGCCCCCGCGCGGGTGCGGGCACCGGGGAGCTGTTTTTT. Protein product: CASSPRAGAGTGELFF.

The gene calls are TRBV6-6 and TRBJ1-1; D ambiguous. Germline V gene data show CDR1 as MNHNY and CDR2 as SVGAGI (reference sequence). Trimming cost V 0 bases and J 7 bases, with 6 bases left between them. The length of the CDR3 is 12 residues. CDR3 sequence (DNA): TGTGCCAGCAGTTACTCGAGCTTTGAAGCTTTCTTT. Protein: CASSYSSFEAFF.

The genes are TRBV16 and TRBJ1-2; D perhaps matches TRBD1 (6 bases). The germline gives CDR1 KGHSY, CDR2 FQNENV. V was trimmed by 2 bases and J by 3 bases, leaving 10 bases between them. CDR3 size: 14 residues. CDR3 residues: CASSQIQGDYGYTF. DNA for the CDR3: TGTGCCAGCAGCCAAATACAGGGAGACTATGGCTACACCTTC.

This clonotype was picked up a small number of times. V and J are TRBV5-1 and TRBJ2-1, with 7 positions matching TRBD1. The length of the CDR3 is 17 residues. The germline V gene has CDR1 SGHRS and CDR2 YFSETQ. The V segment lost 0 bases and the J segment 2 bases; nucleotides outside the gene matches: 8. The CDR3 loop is CASSLGLGTVAYNEQFF. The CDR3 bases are TGCGCCAGCAGCTTGGGACTCGGGACAGTAGCCTACAATGAGCAGTTCTTC.

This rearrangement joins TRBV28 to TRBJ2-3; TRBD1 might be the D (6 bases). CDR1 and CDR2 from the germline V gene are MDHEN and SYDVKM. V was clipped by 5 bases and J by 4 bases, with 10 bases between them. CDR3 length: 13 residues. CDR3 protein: CASSIRGPDTQYF. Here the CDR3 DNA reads TGTGCCAGCAGTATCAGGGGCCCAGATACGCAGTATTTT.

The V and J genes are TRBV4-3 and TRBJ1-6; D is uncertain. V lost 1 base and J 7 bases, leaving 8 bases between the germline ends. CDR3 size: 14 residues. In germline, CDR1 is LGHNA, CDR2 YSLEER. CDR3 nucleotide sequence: TGCGCCAGCAGCCAAGCCCAGGAGAATTCACCCCTCCACTTT. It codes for CASSQAQENSPLHF.

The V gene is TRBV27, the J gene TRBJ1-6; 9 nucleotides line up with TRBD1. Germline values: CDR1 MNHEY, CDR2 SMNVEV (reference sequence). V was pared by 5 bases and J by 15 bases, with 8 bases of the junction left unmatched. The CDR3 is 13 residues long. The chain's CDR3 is CASSLETGGHLHF. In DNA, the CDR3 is TGTGCCAGCAGTCTCGAGACAGGGGGACACCTCCACTTT.

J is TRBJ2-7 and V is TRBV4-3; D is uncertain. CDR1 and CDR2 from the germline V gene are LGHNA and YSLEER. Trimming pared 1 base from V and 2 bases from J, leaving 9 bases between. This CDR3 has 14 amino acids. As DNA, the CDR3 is TGCGCCAGCAGCCAAGGCTTTACTACCTACGAGCAGTACTTC. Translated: CASSQGFTTYEQYF.

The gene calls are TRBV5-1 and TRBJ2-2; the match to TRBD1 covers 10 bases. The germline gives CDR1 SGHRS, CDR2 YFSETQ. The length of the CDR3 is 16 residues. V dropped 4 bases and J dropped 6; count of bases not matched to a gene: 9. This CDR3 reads CASSIQGQGLAGELFF. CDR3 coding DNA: TGCGCCAGCAGCATTCAGGGACAGGGGTTGGCCGGGGAGCTGTTTTTT. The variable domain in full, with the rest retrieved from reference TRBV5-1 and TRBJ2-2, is KAGVTQTPRYLIKTRGQQVTLSCSPISGHRSVSWYQQTPGQGLQFLFEYFSETQRNKGNFPGRFSGRQFSNSRSEMNVSTLELGDSALYLCASSIQGQGLAGELFFGEGSRLTVL.

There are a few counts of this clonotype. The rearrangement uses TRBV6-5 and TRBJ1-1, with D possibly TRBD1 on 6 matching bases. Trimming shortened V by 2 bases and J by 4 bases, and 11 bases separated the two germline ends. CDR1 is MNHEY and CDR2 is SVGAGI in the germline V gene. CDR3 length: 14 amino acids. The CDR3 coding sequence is TGTGCCAGCAGTTACAACACAGGGTTCACTGAAGCTTTCTTT. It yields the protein CASSYNTGFTEAFF.

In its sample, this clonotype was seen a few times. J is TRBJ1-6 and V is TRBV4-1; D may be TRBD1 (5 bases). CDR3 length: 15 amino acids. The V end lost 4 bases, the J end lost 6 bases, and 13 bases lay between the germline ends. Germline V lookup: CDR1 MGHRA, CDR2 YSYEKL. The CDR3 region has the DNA TGCGCCAGCAGCCCCCGGGACCGGAGTAATTCACCCCTCCACTTT. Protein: CASSPRDRSNSPLHF.

CDR3 loop: CASSFFPKQGNTIYF. The CDR3 nucleotides are TGTGCCAGCAGCTTTTTTCCCAAACAGGGAAACACCATATATTTT. V and J are TRBV11-2 and TRBJ1-3; D ambiguous. There are 15 residues in the CDR3. Per germline, CDR1 SGHAT and CDR2 FQNNGV. V was clipped by 3 bases and J by 4 bases, with 13 bases between them. Drawing the rest from reference TRBV11-2 and TRBJ1-3, the complete variable domain is EAGVAQSPRYKIIEKRQSVAFWCNPISGHATLYWYQQILGQGPKLLIQFQNNGVVDDSQLPKDRFSAERLKGVDSTLKIQPAKLEDSAVYLCASSFFPKQGNTIYFGEGSWLTVV.

CDR3 in amino acids: CASQKDRGDYGYTF. The CDR3 DNA is TGCGCCAGCCAGAAGGACAGGGGTGACTATGGCTACACCTTC. J is TRBJ1-2 and V is TRBV10-2, with 9 bases matching TRBD1. V dropped 8 bases and J dropped 3; count of bases not matched to a gene: 7. The CDR3 length is 14 residues. Germline loops: CDR1 WSHSY, CDR2 SAAADI.